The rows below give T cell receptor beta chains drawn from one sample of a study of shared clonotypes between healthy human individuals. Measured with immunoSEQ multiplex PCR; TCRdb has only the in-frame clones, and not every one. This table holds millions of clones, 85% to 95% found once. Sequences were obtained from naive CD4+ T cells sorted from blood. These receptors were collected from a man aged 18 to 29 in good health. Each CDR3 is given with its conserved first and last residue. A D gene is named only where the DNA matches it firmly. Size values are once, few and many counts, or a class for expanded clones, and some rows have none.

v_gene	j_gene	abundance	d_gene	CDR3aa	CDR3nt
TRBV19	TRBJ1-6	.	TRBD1	CASSTRTGGYNSPLHF	TGTGCCAGTAGTACGAGGACAGGGGGATATAATTCACCCCTCCACTTT
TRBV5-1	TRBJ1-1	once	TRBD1	CASGDRANTEAFF	TGCGCCAGCGGGGACAGGGCGAACACTGAAGCTTTCTTT
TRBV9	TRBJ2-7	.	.	CASSVAATSSYEQYF	TGTGCCAGCAGCGTGGCGGCCACGAGCTCCTACGAGCAGTACTTC
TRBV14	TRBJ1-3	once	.	CASSQDARGWSSGNTIYF	TGTGCCAGCAGCCAAGATGCGCGTGGCTGGAGCTCTGGAAACACCATATATTTT
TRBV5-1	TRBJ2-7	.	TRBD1	CASSQTGTAYEQYF	TGCGCCAGCAGTCAAACCGGGACAGCCTACGAGCAGTACTTC
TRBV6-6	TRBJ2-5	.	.	CASSEGFGGGEYF	TGTGCCAGCAGTGAGGGCTTTGGAGGGGGAGAGTACTTC
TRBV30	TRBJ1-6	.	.	CAWSVTVPNSPLHF	TGTGCCTGGAGTGTTACAGTTCCTAATTCACCCCTCCACTTT
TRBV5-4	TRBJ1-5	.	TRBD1	CASSMDRNQPQHF	TGTGCCAGCAGCATGGACAGGAATCAGCCCCAGCATTTT
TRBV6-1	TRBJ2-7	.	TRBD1	CASSGRTGVAYEQYF	TGTGCCAGCAGTGGGAGGACAGGGGTGGCCTACGAGCAGTACTTC
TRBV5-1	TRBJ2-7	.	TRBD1	CASSSSASTGWIYEQYF	TGCGCCAGCAGCTCGTCAGCTTCGACAGGGTGGATTTACGAGCAGTACTTC
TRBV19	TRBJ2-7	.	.	CATIGRDPYEQYF	TGTGCCACCATAGGCAGGGACCCTTACGAGCAGTACTTC
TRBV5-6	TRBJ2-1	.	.	CASSWNLGSYNEQFF	TGTGCCAGCAGCTGGAACTTGGGCTCCTACAATGAGCAGTTCTTC
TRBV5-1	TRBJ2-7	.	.	CASSSGTVTYEQYF	TGCGCCAGCAGCTCCGGGACGGTGACCTACGAGCAGTACTTC
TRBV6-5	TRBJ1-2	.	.	CASSYGGYGYTF	TGTGCCAGCAGTTACGGGGGGTATGGCTACACCTTC
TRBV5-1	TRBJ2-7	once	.	CASSLVGYEQYF	TGCGCCAGCAGCTTGGTTGGCTACGAGCAGTACTTC
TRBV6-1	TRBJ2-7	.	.	CATKEGPLYEQYF	TGTGCCACCAAGGAGGGTCCGTTGTACGAGCAGTACTTC
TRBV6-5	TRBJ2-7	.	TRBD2	CASSYGGSFYEQYF	TGTGCCAGCAGTTACGGCGGGAGTTTCTACGAGCAGTACTTC
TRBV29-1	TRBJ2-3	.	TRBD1	CSVEGGTGGLNTDTQYF	TGCAGCGTTGAAGGTGGGACAGGGGGCCTAAACACAGATACGCAGTATTTT
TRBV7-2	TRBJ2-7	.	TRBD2	CASSSRLAGESEQYF	TGTGCCAGCAGCTCTAGACTAGCGGGAGAAAGCGAGCAGTACTTC
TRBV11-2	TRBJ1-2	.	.	CASSFGGGYGYTF	TGTGCCAGCAGCTTTGGCGGCGGATATGGCTACACCTTC
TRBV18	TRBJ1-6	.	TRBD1	CASSPMTGYNSPLHF	TGTGCCAGCTCACCAATGACAGGGTATAATTCACCCCTCCACTTT
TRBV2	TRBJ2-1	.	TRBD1	CASRRDRGSYNEQFF	TGTGCCAGCAGGAGGGACAGGGGGTCTTACAATGAGCAGTTCTTC
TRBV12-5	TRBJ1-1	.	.	CASSPGTGEAFF	TGTGCTAGTTCGCCAGGGACGGGTGAAGCTTTCTTT
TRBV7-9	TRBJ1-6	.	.	CASSFAGESPLHF	TGTGCCAGCAGCTTCGCAGGGGAATCACCCCTCCACTTT
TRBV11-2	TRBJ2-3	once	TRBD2	CASSLVTSVSTDTQYF	TGTGCCAGCAGCTTAGTTACTAGCGTAAGCACAGATACGCAGTATTTT
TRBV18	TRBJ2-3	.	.	CASSVGIEGLNTQYF	TGTGCCAGCTCCGTGGGCATAGAGGGTCTAAATACGCAGTATTTT
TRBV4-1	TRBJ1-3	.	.	CASSQDSLDTIYF	TGCGCCAGCAGCCAAGATAGTTTGGACACCATATATTTT
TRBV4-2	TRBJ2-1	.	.	CASSQLQRVDEQFF	TGTGCCAGCAGCCAACTTCAGCGGGTAGATGAGCAGTTCTTC
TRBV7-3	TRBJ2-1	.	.	CASSFTSSYNEQFF	TGTGCCAGCAGCTTTACTAGCTCCTACAATGAGCAGTTCTTC
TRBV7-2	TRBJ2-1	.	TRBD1	CASSEDRASYNEQFF	TGTGCCAGCAGCGAGGACAGGGCCTCCTACAATGAGCAGTTCTTC
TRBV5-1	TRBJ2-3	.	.	CASSFTPGSYTDTQYF	TGCGCCAGCAGCTTTACGCCGGGGTCGTATACAGATACGCAGTATTTT
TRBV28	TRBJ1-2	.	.	CASSLNPNYGYTF	TGTGCCAGCAGTTTAAACCCTAACTATGGCTACACCTTC
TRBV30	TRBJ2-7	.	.	CAWSAQLGYEQYF	TGTGCCTGGAGTGCTCAACTAGGGTACGAGCAGTACTTC
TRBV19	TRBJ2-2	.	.	CASSTSMTGELFF	TGTGCCAGTAGTACTTCCATGACCGGGGAGCTGTTTTTT
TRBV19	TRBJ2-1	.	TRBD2	CASSIGGLAASYNEQFF	TGTGCCAGTAGTATAGGGGGACTAGCGGCCTCCTACAATGAGCAGTTCTTC
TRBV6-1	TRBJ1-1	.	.	CASSDWRMNTEAFF	TGTGCCAGCAGTGATTGGCGGATGAACACTGAAGCTTTCTTT
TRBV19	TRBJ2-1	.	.	CASKSGRSSYNEQFF	TGTGCCAGTAAAAGTGGGAGGAGCTCCTACAATGAGCAGTTCTTC
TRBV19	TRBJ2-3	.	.	CASSRSRGADTQYF	TGTGCCAGTAGTCGCAGCAGGGGGGCAGATACGCAGTATTTT
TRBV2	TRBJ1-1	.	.	CASRKRGQLMAGNTEAFF	TGTGCCAGCAGAAAAAGAGGGCAGTTGATGGCGGGGAACACTGAAGCTTTCTTT
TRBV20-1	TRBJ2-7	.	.	CSARNYEQYF	TGCAGTGCTAGGAACTACGAGCAGTACTTC
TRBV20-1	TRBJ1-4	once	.	CSASDPPRLFF	TGCAGTGCCTCGGACCCCCCGCGGCTGTTTTTT
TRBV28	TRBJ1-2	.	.	CASSLPPGSRNGYTF	TGTGCCAGCAGTTTACCCCCCGGCTCTCGGAATGGCTACACCTTC
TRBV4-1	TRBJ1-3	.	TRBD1	CASSQEGRGTGNTIYF	TGCGCCAGCAGCCAAGAGGGCAGGGGGACAGGAAACACCATATATTTT
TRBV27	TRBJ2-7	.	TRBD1	CASSRDRNFYEQYF	TGTGCCAGCAGCCGGGACAGGAATTTCTACGAGCAGTACTTC
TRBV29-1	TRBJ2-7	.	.	CSVVPHGVGYEQYF	TGCAGCGTTGTTCCCCATGGGGTTGGGTACGAGCAGTACTTC
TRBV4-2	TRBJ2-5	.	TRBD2	CASSQGGGGGETQYF	TGTGCCAGCAGCCAAGGTGGCGGGGGAGGAGAGACCCAGTACTTC
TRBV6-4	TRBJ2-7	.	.	CASSGNSEQYF	TGTGCCAGCAGTGGGAACAGCGAGCAGTACTTC